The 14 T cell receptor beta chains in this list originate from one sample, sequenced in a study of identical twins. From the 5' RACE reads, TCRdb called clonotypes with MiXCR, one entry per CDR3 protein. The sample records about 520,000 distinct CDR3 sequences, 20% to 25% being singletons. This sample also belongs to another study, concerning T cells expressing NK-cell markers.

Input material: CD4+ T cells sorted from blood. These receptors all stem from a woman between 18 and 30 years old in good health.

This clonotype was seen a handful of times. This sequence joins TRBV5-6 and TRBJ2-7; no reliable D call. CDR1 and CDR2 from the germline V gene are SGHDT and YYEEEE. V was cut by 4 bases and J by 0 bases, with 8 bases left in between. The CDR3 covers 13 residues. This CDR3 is CASSLWDSYEQYF. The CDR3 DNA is TGTGCCAGCAGCCTATGGGACTCCTACGAGCAGTACTTC. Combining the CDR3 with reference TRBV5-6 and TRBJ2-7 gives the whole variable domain DAGVTQSPTHLIKTRGQQVTLRCSPKSGHDTVSWYQQALGQGPQFIFQYYEEEERQRGNFPDRFSGHQFPNYSSELNVNALLLGDSALYLCASSLWDSYEQYFGPGTRLTVT.

CDR3 protein: CAISQGDTGELFF. CDR3 nucleotide sequence: TGTGCCATCTCGCAGGGGGACACCGGGGAGCTGTTTTTT. The chain carries TRBV10-3 and TRBJ2-2, with 7 bases aligning to TRBD1. Germline V gene data show CDR1 as ENHRY and CDR2 as SYGVKD. The CDR3 loop spans 13 amino acids. Losses at the gene ends were 8 bases for V and 3 bases for J; bases not matched to a gene: 3.

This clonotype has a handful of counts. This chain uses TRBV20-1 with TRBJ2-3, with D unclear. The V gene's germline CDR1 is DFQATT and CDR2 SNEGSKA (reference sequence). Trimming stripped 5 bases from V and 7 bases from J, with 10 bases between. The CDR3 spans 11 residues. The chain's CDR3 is CSAGTFNTQYF. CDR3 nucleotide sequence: TGCAGTGCTGGCACTTTTAATACGCAGTATTTT.

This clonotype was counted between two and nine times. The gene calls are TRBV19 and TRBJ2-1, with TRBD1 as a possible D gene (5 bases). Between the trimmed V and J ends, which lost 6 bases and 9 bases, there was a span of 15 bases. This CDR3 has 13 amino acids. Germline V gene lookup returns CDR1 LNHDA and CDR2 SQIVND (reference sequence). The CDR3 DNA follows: TGTGCCAGTAGCAGGCAGGGTAACGTTGAGCAGTTCTTC. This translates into CASSRQGNVEQFF.

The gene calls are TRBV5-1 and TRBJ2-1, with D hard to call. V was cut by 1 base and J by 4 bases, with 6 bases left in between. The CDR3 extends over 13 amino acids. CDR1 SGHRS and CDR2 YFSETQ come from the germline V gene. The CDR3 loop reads CASSLRFYNEQFF. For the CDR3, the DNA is TGCGCCAGCAGCTTGCGTTTTTACAATGAGCAGTTCTTC.

In DNA form, the CDR3 reads TGTGCCATCGGCGGCGCTCACAATGAGCAGTTCTTC. Protein product: CAIGGAHNEQFF. This chain connects TRBV10-3 to TRBJ2-1; no reliable D call. Germline V gives CDR1 ENHRY, CDR2 SYGVKD. The CDR3 totals 12 residues. V was clipped by 8 bases and J by 5 bases, with 10 bases between them.

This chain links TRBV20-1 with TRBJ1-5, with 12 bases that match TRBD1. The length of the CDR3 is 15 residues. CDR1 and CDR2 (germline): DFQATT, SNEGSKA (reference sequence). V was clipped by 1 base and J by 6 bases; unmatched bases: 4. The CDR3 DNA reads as TGCAGTGCTAGAGCAGGGACAGGGGGCGGTCAGCCCCAGCATTTT. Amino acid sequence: CSARAGTGGGQPQHF.

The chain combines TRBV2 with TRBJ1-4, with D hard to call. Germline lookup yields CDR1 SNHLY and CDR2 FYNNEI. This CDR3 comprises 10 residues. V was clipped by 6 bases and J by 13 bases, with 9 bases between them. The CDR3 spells CASRALRLFF. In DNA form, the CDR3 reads TGTGCCAGCAGGGCGCTACGACTGTTTTTT.

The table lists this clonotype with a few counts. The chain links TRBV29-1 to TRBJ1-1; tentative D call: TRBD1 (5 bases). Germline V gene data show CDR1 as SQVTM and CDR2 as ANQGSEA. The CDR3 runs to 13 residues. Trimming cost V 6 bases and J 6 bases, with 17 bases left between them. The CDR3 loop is CSVHDGGTAEAFF. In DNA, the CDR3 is TGCAGCGTGCACGACGGGGGAACTGCTGAAGCTTTCTTT.

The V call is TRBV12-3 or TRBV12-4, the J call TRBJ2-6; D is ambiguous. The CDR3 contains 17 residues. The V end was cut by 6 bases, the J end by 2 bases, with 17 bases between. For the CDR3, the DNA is TGTGCCAGCAGATCACTAACCGGTGGGACTGGGGCCAACGTCCTGACTTTC. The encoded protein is CASRSLTGGTGANVLTF.

CDR3 bases: TGTGCCAGCAGCTTGAGGGACAAGCAGTACTTC. Amino acid sequence: CASSLRDKQYF. The gene calls are TRBV7-9 and TRBJ2-7; perhaps TRBD1 as D (6 bases). V lost 3 bases and J lost 8, with 8 bases in between. The germline CDR1 and CDR2 sequences are SEHNR and FQNEAQ (reference sequence). The CDR3 runs to 11 residues. Variable domain in full (rest from reference TRBV7-9 and TRBJ2-7): DTGVSQNPRHKITKRGQNVTFRCDPISEHNRLYWYRQTLGQGPEFLTYFQNEAQLEKSRLLSDRFSAERPKGSFSTLEIQRTEQGDSAMYLCASSLRDKQYFGPGTRLTVT.

The DNA of the CDR3 is TGTGCCATCGGGACAATAAGCTCTGGAAACACCATATATTTT. As protein: CAIGTISSGNTIYF. V is TRBV10-3 and J is TRBJ1-3; TRBD1 might be the D (6 bases). Trimming removed 8 bases at V and 0 bases at J, with 11 bases between. Per the germline V gene, CDR1 is ENHRY and CDR2 is SYGVKD. This CDR3 is 14 amino acids long.

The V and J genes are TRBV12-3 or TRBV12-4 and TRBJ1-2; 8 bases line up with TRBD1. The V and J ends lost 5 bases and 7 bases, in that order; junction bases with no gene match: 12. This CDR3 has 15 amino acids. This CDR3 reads CASSRQGLFLFGYTF. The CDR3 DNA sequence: TGTGCCAGCAGTCGACAGGGGCTGTTTTTATTTGGCTACACCTTC.

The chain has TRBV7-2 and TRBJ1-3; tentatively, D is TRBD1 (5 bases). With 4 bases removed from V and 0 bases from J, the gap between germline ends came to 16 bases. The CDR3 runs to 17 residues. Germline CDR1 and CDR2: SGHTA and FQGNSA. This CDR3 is CASSYYGGFHSGNTIYF. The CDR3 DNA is TGTGCCAGCAGCTATTACGGGGGGTTCCACTCTGGAAACACCATATATTTT.